These 19 T cell receptor beta chains came from one sample sequenced in a study of blood T cells in healthy people across ages. Primed by a sample-barcoded 5' primer and a J-beta primer mix, a second PCR proceeded for about 6 to 11 cycles. TCRdb ran MiXCR on the 5' RACE reads and lists one entry per CDR3 protein. The top ten clones hold approximately 7.9% of a sample with around 1,500,000 distinct CDR3 sequences, roughly 40% of them seen once. Specimen: blood. The receptors derive from a woman aged 18-29 years in good health.

V is TRBV5-1 and J is TRBJ2-2; D is perhaps TRBD1 (6 bases). This CDR3 comprises 13 residues. Germline V gives CDR1 SGHRS, CDR2 YFSETQ. Trimming pared 4 bases from V and 6 bases from J, leaving 10 bases between. The CDR3 loop reads CASSTTGSGELFF. For the CDR3, the DNA is TGCGCCAGCAGCACTACAGGGTCCGGGGAGCTGTTTTTT. Variable domain in full (rest from reference TRBV5-1 and TRBJ2-2): KAGVTQTPRYLIKTRGQQVTLSCSPISGHRSVSWYQQTPGQGLQFLFEYFSETQRNKGNFPGRFSGRQFSNSRSEMNVSTLELGDSALYLCASSTTGSGELFFGEGSRLTVL.

Comments on this clonotype: Because it lacks the conserved phenylalanine or tryptophan at the end, this CDR3 is likely a read error. This chain links TRBV4-1 with TRBJ1-2, with 7 bases fitting TRBD1. The CDR3 extends over 15 amino acids. Germline trimming cut 0 bases from V and 2 bases from J; bases unmatched to any gene: 3. Germline V gene sequence: CDR1 MGHRA, CDR2 YSYEKL. Written as DNA, the CDR3 is TGCGCCAGCAGCCAAGACGACAGGGCGAACTATGGCTACACCCTC. It translates to CASSQDDRANYGYTL.

This clonotype was seen a few times. The chain is built from TRBV7-2 and TRBJ2-1; D may correspond to TRBD1 or TRBD2 (6 bases each). This CDR3 region has 15 residues. V gave up 3 bases and J gave up 4 bases, with 13 bases separating them. The germline V gene has CDR1 SGHTA and CDR2 FQGNSA. CDR3 bases: TGTGCCAGCAGCTTGGAGGGGGTGAATTACAATGAGCAGTTCTTC. This sequence encodes CASSLEGVNYNEQFF.

The J gene is TRBJ2-1, the V gene TRBV10-2, with 7 bases fitting TRBD1. The CDR3 covers 14 residues. Trimming took 2 bases from V and 3 from J; bases not matched to a gene: 1. CDR1 and CDR2 (germline): WSHSY, SAAADI. CDR3 coding DNA: TGCGCCAGCAGTGAGGGGACAGACTACAATGAGCAGTTCTTC. Amino acid sequence: CASSEGTDYNEQFF.

V is TRBV11-2 and J is TRBJ2-7, with D possibly TRBD1 on 6 matching bases. CDR1 and CDR2 from the germline V gene are SGHAT and FQNNGV. V lost 0 bases, J lost 4 bases, and 13 bases lay in between. The CDR3 extends over 15 amino acids. CDR3 coding DNA: TGTGCCAGCAGCTTAGAACAGGGTTGGGGTTACGAGCAGTACTTC. Encoded protein: CASSLEQGWGYEQYF.

J is TRBJ2-5 and V is TRBV28, with D possibly being TRBD2 (5 bases). CDR3 size: 14 residues. V was pared by 4 bases and J by 7 bases, with 16 bases between. CDR1 is MDHEN and CDR2 is SYDVKM in the germline V gene. For the CDR3, the DNA is TGTGCCAGCAGTTCCAGCGGAGACGGCGGGACCCAGTACTTC. It specifies CASSSSGDGGTQYF.

This chain's CDR3 is CASSSPAPGSYNEQFF. The CDR3 nucleotides read TGTGCCAGCAGTTCCCCTGCCCCGGGCTCCTACAATGAGCAGTTCTTC. The gene calls are TRBV28 and TRBJ2-1; D gene uncertain. CDR3 length: 16 amino acids. V was cut by 4 bases and J by 0 bases, with 13 bases left in between. CDR1 is MDHEN, CDR2 SYDVKM, per germline.

This clonotype was seen a handful of times. The chain uses TRBV12-3 or TRBV12-4 and TRBJ2-1, with 10 bases fitting TRBD1. The ends lost 6 bases at V and 7 bases at J; junction bases unmatched: 9. The CDR3 spans 15 residues. The CDR3 region is CASSADRGRRNEQFF. As DNA, the CDR3 is TGTGCCAGCAGCGCAGACAGGGGGCGCCGGAATGAGCAGTTCTTC.

The rearrangement links TRBV24-1 to TRBJ2-3; TRBD2 matches at 8 bases. The CDR3 contains 17 residues. The J segment lost 2 bases and the V segment lost 0 bases, leaving 6 bases of the junction unmatched. Looked up from germline, CDR1 is KGHDR and CDR2 is SFDVKD. Here the CDR3 DNA reads TGTGCCACCAGTGATTTGTCCAGCGGGGGAAACACAGATACGCAGTATTTT. The encoded protein is CATSDLSSGGNTDTQYF.

This clonotype has a handful of counts. The V and J genes are TRBV6-1 and TRBJ2-7, with 16 bases fitting TRBD2. Germline CDR1 is MNHNS and CDR2 is SASEGT. Trimming removed 6 bases from V and 2 bases from J; junction bases left unmatched: 7. The CDR3 covers 17 residues. The CDR3 spells CASSPGLAGGNPYEQYF. The CDR3 bases are TGTGCCAGCAGCCCGGGACTAGCGGGAGGGAACCCCTACGAGCAGTACTTC.

This clonotype was observed a handful of times. The gene calls are TRBV7-2 and TRBJ2-5; 12 bases line up with TRBD2. Matching the DNA end better, TRBJ2-7 makes the J call doubtful. Germline V CDR1 and CDR2: SGHTA, FQGNSA. The CDR3 spans 18 residues. CDR3 bases: TGTGCCAGCAGCTTAGAATTGCTAGCGGGAGGGACGGGGAACGAGCAGTACTTC. Protein sequence: CASSLELLAGGTGNEQYF.

CDR3 sequence (DNA): TGTGCCAGCAGACCGGGACTAGCGGGAAGGGGCGAGCAGTACTTC. Amino acid sequence: CASRPGLAGRGEQYF. The chain is built from TRBV12-3 or TRBV12-4 and TRBJ2-5; TRBD2 matches 13 bases. The end of the DNA fits TRBJ2-7 better, so the J call may be wrong. The length of the CDR3 is 15 residues.

The rearrangement uses TRBV6-5 and TRBJ2-2, with D perhaps TRBD1 (7 bases). This CDR3 has 15 residues. Germline assignment: CDR1 MNHEY and CDR2 SVGAGI. V gave up 6 bases and J gave up 2 bases, with 13 bases separating them. The CDR3 DNA sequence: TGTGCCAGCAGCGGGGGACAGACTAACACCGGGGAGCTGTTTTTT. As protein: CASSGGQTNTGELFF.

V and J are TRBV20-1 and TRBJ2-2; 7 nucleotides agree with TRBD2. V was clipped by 6 bases and J by 7 bases; unmatched bases: 8. The CDR3 runs to 13 residues. The germline CDR1 and CDR2 sequences are DFQATT and SNEGSKA (reference sequence). The CDR3 spells CSATAGRIGELFF. The DNA for the CDR3 is TGCAGTGCAACAGCGGGACGGATCGGGGAGCTGTTTTTT.

The CDR3, as DNA: TGTGCCATCAGTGAGTCCGAGGGGAAGGCTGAAGCTTTCTTT. This sequence encodes CAISESEGKAEAFF. The chain carries TRBV10-3 and TRBJ1-1, with a possible D match to TRBD1 (5 bases). V was shortened by 0 bases and J by 6 bases, with 11 bases between the two germline ends. Germline CDR1 ENHRY, CDR2 SYGVKD. The CDR3 covers 14 residues.

This clonotype has only a few counts. V is TRBV20-1 and J is TRBJ1-2; D unresolved. The CDR3 length is 12 residues. The germline gives CDR1 DFQATT, CDR2 SNEGSKA (reference sequence). Trimming took 7 bases from V and 3 from J, leaving 12 bases between them. CDR3 sequence (DNA): TGCAGTGTAAGAGGGTTCCACTATGGCTACACCTTC. Encoded protein: CSVRGFHYGYTF.

The rearrangement joins TRBV28 to TRBJ2-3; perhaps TRBD2 as D (6 bases). CDR3 length equals 16 residues. Trimming shortened V by 2 bases and J by 2 bases, and 14 bases separated the two germline ends. Germline V gene sequence: CDR1 MDHEN, CDR2 SYDVKM. CDR3 coding DNA: TGTGCCAGCAGTTTAAGGGCGGGGACCTCCACAGATACGCAGTATTTT. It translates to CASSLRAGTSTDTQYF.

This clonotype was seen once. V is TRBV28 and J is TRBJ1-4; D gene uncertain. V lost 6 bases and J 0 bases, leaving 11 bases between the germline ends. The CDR3 covers 15 residues. Germline CDR1 is MDHEN and CDR2 is SYDVKM. The CDR3 sequence is CASRKTDTTNEKLFF. The CDR3 DNA is TGTGCCAGCAGGAAGACGGATACAACTAATGAAAAACTGTTTTTT.

This clonotype was detected only a few times. The CDR3 spells CASSLGTGPNQPQHF. The CDR3 DNA sequence: TGTGCCAGCAGCTTAGGGACAGGCCCCAATCAGCCCCAGCATTTT. The rearrangement links TRBV7-2 to TRBJ1-5; 7 bases are a match to TRBD1. Trimming removed 1 base from V and 3 bases from J; junction bases left unmatched: 3. This CDR3 is 15 amino acids long. From germline, CDR1 is SGHTA and CDR2 FQGNSA.